These 10 T cell receptor beta chains originate from one sample sequenced in a study of T cells after yellow fever vaccination. TCRdb re-analysed the 5' RACE reads in MiXCR, keeping a single row per CDR3 protein. Of 300,000 to 400,000 distinct CDR3 sequences in the sample, approximately 8% are singletons; the top ten hold 17%. The source material was PBMCs, sampled roughly seven weeks after the first yellow fever vaccination. These receptors were collected from a man aged 18 to 30 who received the YFV17D yellow fever vaccine.

This clonotype occurred many times. This chain connects TRBV6-5 to TRBJ1-3, with no clear D. This CDR3 is built from 13 residues. Between the trimmed V and J ends, which lost 3 bases and 4 bases, there was a span of 7 bases. The germline V gene encodes CDR1 MNHEY and CDR2 SVGAGI. The CDR3 coding sequence is TGTGCCAGCAGTTATAACCCAGGAAACACCATATATTTT. This codes for CASSYNPGNTIYF.

This clonotype was detected only a few times. The CDR3 DNA reads TGTGCCAGCAGTCTGACGTTCGGCCCGGCGGGCGGCTACACCTTC. Translating gives CASSLTFGPAGGYTF. The chain is built from TRBV12-3 or TRBV12-4 and TRBJ1-2; no definite D call. This CDR3 spans 15 amino acids. V lost 5 bases, J lost 8 bases, and 21 bases lay in between.

This chain connects TRBV20-1 to TRBJ2-1, with D perhaps matching TRBD1 (5 bases). The CDR3 spans 14 residues. Germline V gives CDR1 DFQATT, CDR2 SNEGSKA (reference sequence). V was clipped by 3 bases and J by 12 bases, with 21 bases between them. The CDR3 is CSASGAALSEGQFF. CDR3 nucleotides: TGCAGTGCTAGTGGGGCGGCCTTAAGCGAAGGGCAGTTCTTC.

The chain links TRBV6-2 or TRBV6-3 to TRBJ2-5, with D unclear. The CDR3 contains 13 residues. Germline lookup yields CDR1 MNHEY and CDR2 SVGEGT. The V end was cut by 7 bases, the J end by 5 bases, with 14 bases between. This chain's CDR3 is CASNAGPRETQYF. CDR3 nucleotides: TGTGCCAGCAACGCAGGCCCACGGGAGACCCAGTACTTC.

This clonotype was seen more than once but under ten times. The V gene is TRBV4-2, the J gene TRBJ1-2, with TRBD1 as a possible D gene (5 bases). The CDR3 is 14 amino acids. V lost 0 bases to trimming and J lost 6 bases, with 11 bases between them. The germline V gene encodes CDR1 LGHNA and CDR2 YNFKEQ. CDR3 nucleotide sequence: TGTGCCAGCAGCCAAGAGGGGCCTGTGCATGGCTACACCTTC. Its protein is CASSQEGPVHGYTF.

This clonotype was detected a few times. The chain recombines TRBV12-5 with TRBJ1-4, with TRBD1 identical over 8 bases. The CDR3 loop spans 13 amino acids. Losses at the gene ends were 6 bases for V and 8 bases for J; bases not matched to a gene: 5. Per the germline V gene, CDR1 is LGHNT and CDR2 is FRNRAP. CDR3 loop: CASGGQDREKLFF. For the CDR3, the DNA is TGTGCTAGTGGGGGACAGGACCGGGAAAAACTGTTTTTT.

This clonotype was seen only a few times. J is TRBJ1-1 and V is TRBV27, with 7 bases lining up with TRBD1. Germline V gene data show CDR1 as MNHEY and CDR2 as SMNVEV (reference sequence). The CDR3 spans 12 residues. After removal of 6 bases from V and 7 bases from J, the junction contained 5 bases not matched to a gene. CDR3 bases: TGTGCCAGCAGAAACAGGGGTCTTGAAGCTTTCTTT. It codes for CASRNRGLEAFF.

Only a few counts were recorded for this clonotype. This chain connects TRBV20-1 to TRBJ2-5; tentatively, D is TRBD1 or TRBD2 (5 bases each). Germline CDR1 is DFQATT and CDR2 is SNEGSKA (reference sequence). Trimming left V 6 bases short and J 7 bases short, with 24 bases between. This CDR3 is 15 amino acids long. The CDR3 bases are TGCAGTGCCCAAGGCCGGGGCCGGGGCCCCCCGACCCAGTACTTC. Residues: CSAQGRGRGPPTQYF.

This clonotype turned up a few times. The J gene is TRBJ1-3, the V gene TRBV4-3; D is uncertain. CDR1 is LGHNA, CDR2 YSLEER, per germline. V gave up 0 bases and J gave up 4 bases, with 7 bases separating them. The CDR3 is 14 amino acids. In DNA form, the CDR3 reads TGCGCCAGCAGCCAAGAAGGGTCCGGAAACACCATATATTTT. Translated: CASSQEGSGNTIYF.

This clonotype was seen only a few times. The chain links TRBV12-3 or TRBV12-4 to TRBJ2-7, with 9 bases fitting TRBD1. V gave up 7 bases and J gave up 2 bases; unmatched junction bases: 9. The CDR3 is made up of 15 amino acids. CDR3: CASTRRDRETYEQYF. Written as DNA, the CDR3 is TGTGCCAGCACCCGGCGGGACAGGGAGACCTACGAGCAGTACTTC.